A single sample gave rise to the 25 T cell receptor beta chains below, sequenced in a study of cytomegalovirus exposure and HLA in healthy donors. PCR amplification relied on 60 Vbeta primers (plus 13 Jbeta primers). The table came from immunoSEQ multiplex PCR; TCRdb's copy has only in-frame clones and leaves some out. The table has 95,000 to 150,000 clones, roughly 80% seen once. The source material was PBMCs. The receptors were sampled from a young man in good health and CMV-seronegative.

CDR3: CASNFMTGPLSGYTF. The CDR3 region has the DNA TGTGCCAGCAATTTTATGACAGGGCCCCTAAGTGGCTACACCTTC. The chain links TRBV28 to TRBJ1-2, with TRBD1 matching 7 bases. Germline CDR1 and CDR2: MDHEN and SYDVKM. V was clipped by 7 bases and J by 7 bases; unmatched bases: 15. This CDR3 is 15 amino acids long.

This chain links TRBV5-4 with TRBJ1-6; TRBD1 matches at 9 bases. Trimming took 0 bases from V and 9 from J; bases not matched to a gene: 7. Germline CDR1 and CDR2: SGHNT and YYREEE (reference sequence). The CDR3 has 16 amino acids. DNA for the CDR3: TGTGCCAGCAGCTTGGGTACAGGGGGCGAGTCTTCACCCCTCCACTTT. Amino acid sequence: CASSLGTGGESSPLHF. Looking up the rest from reference TRBV5-4 and TRBJ1-6 gives the full variable domain: ETGVTQSPTHLIKTRGQQVTLRCSSQSGHNTVSWYQQALGQGPQFIFQYYREEENGRGNFPPRFSGLQFPNYSSELNVNALELDDSALYLCASSLGTGGESSPLHFGNGTRLTVT.

This chain connects TRBV5-1 to TRBJ2-7; perhaps TRBD1 as D (6 bases). Germline loops: CDR1 SGHRS, CDR2 YFSETQ. Trimming stripped 6 bases from V and 5 bases from J, with 15 bases between. The length of the CDR3 is 13 residues. This chain's CDR3 is CASKKDRWDEQYF. The CDR3 nucleotides are TGCGCCAGCAAAAAGGACAGATGGGACGAGCAGTACTTC.

The CDR3 is CASTLDSNYGYTF. For the CDR3, the DNA is TGTGCCAGCACTCTGGACAGTAACTATGGCTACACCTTC. The chain links TRBV7-2 to TRBJ1-2; D is possibly TRBD1 (6 bases). CDR1 and CDR2 (germline): SGHTA, FQGNSA. The germline V and J ends were trimmed by 7 bases and 1 base, with 10 bases remaining between them. The CDR3 runs to 13 residues.

The chain joins TRBV28 to TRBJ1-4, with TRBD1 matching over 8 bases. The CDR3 extends over 15 amino acids. Germline assignment: CDR1 MDHEN and CDR2 SYDVKM. The trim removed 3 bases at V and 8 bases at J, leaving 8 bases unmatched. Here the CDR3 reads CASSLMTGEGEKLFF. DNA of the CDR3: TGTGCCAGCAGTTTGATGACAGGGGAAGGGGAAAAACTGTTTTTT.

The rearrangement links TRBV7-2 to TRBJ1-5; D is unresolved. The germline CDR1 and CDR2 sequences are SGHTA and FQGNSA. Trimming cost V 1 base and J 6 bases, with 7 bases left between them. The CDR3 is 13 amino acids. CDR3 sequence reads: CASSLGQFQPQHF. CDR3 bases: TGTGCCAGCAGCTTAGGGCAGTTTCAGCCCCAGCATTTT.

This chain joins TRBV9 and TRBJ2-3, with 8 bases aligning to TRBD2. The germline V gene encodes CDR1 SGDLS and CDR2 YYNGEE. This CDR3 contains 18 residues. The trim removed 0 bases at V and 5 bases at J, leaving 14 bases unmatched. The CDR3 DNA sequence: TGTGCCAGCAGCGTAGCTTCCCGTGGGCTAGCGGGTATAGATACGCAGTATTTT. This codes for CASSVASRGLAGIDTQYF.

The rearrangement links TRBV6-1 to TRBJ1-5; D is unresolved. The V gene lost 8 bases and the J gene lost 5 bases, with 19 bases spanning the gap. The CDR3 covers 15 residues. The germline V gene encodes CDR1 MNHNS and CDR2 SASEGT. The CDR3 loop reads CASRRTAPYDQPQHF. DNA for the CDR3: TGTGCCAGCCGGAGAACTGCCCCCTATGATCAGCCCCAGCATTTT.

The chain carries TRBV27 and TRBJ2-3, with D possibly matching TRBD2 (5 bases). The germline V gene has CDR1 MNHEY and CDR2 SMNVEV (reference sequence). This CDR3 comprises 14 residues. Trimming removed 1 base from V and 2 bases from J, with 7 bases in between. CDR3 nucleotides: TGTGCCAGCAGTTTATGGGGAGACACAGATACGCAGTATTTT. Amino acid sequence: CASSLWGDTDTQYF.

The chain uses TRBV19 and TRBJ1-6, with 8 bases lining up with TRBD1. This CDR3 contains 14 residues. V lost 2 bases, J lost 9 bases, and 3 bases stayed unmatched. Looked up from germline, CDR1 is LNHDA and CDR2 is SQIVND (reference sequence). CDR3 sequence (DNA): TGTGCCAGTAGTATATTGACAGGGGCTTCACCCCTCCACTTT. Translating it yields CASSILTGASPLHF.

The chain is built from TRBV9 and TRBJ2-7, with 9 bases aligning to TRBD1. CDR1 and CDR2 from the germline V gene are SGDLS and YYNGEE. Germline trimming cut 3 bases from V and 4 bases from J; bases unmatched to any gene: 8. The CDR3 has 15 amino acids. The CDR3 loop is CASSESGQGSYEQYF. The CDR3, as DNA: TGTGCCAGCAGCGAGTCCGGACAGGGGTCTTACGAGCAGTACTTC.

V usage is TRBV5-1 and J usage is TRBJ1-2; the D gene is possibly TRBD1 (6 bases). The CDR3 spans 14 residues. CDR1 is SGHRS and CDR2 is YFSETQ in the germline V gene. V was shortened by 0 bases and J by 4 bases, with 10 bases between the two germline ends. CDR3 in amino acids: CASSLAGQFYGYTF. The CDR3 nucleotides are TGCGCCAGCAGCTTGGCTGGACAGTTCTATGGCTACACCTTC.

The chain combines TRBV2 with TRBJ2-2, with 7 bases identical to TRBD2. Germline CDR1 is SNHLY and CDR2 is FYNNEI. J was trimmed by 8 bases and V by 8 bases; bases with no gene match: 17. The CDR3 length is 16 residues. In nucleotides, the CDR3 is TGTGCCAGCCTCCCGCACGGGGGGAGTGTTGTAGGGGAGCTGTTTTTT. It yields the protein CASLPHGGSVVGELFF.

This chain joins TRBV2 and TRBJ2-3, with 7 positions matching TRBD2. Germline V gene data show CDR1 as SNHLY and CDR2 as FYNNEI. This CDR3 region has 15 residues. J was trimmed by 1 base and V by 10 bases; bases with no gene match: 11. The CDR3 nucleotides read TGTGCCACGCCCAGTTGGCTAGCGGGCACAGATACGCAGTATTTT. It codes for CATPSWLAGTDTQYF. Based on the CDR3 plus reference TRBV2 and TRBJ2-3, the full variable domain is EPEVTQTPSHQVTQMGQEVILRCVPISNHLYFYWYRQILGQKVEFLVSFYNNEISEKSEIFDDQFSVERPDGSNFTLKIRSTKLEDSAMYFCATPSWLAGTDTQYFGPGTRLTVL.

This rearrangement joins TRBV11-2 to TRBJ1-1; D may be TRBD1 (6 bases). The CDR3 runs to 15 residues. Trimming shortened V by 3 bases and J by 0 bases, and 11 bases separated the two germline ends. Germline CDR1 reads SGHAT; CDR2 reads FQNNGV. The CDR3 reads CASSFYTGMNTEAFF. In DNA form, the CDR3 reads TGTGCCAGCAGCTTCTATACAGGGATGAACACTGAAGCTTTCTTT.

This sequence joins TRBV15 and TRBJ2-7, with 9 bases identical to TRBD1. This CDR3 region has 13 residues. The V segment lost 1 base and the J segment 8 bases; nucleotides outside the gene matches: 3. Germline V gene lookup returns CDR1 LNHNV and CDR2 YYDKDF (reference sequence). The CDR3 spells CATSRGQGVKQYF. The CDR3 DNA follows: TGTGCCACCAGCAGAGGACAGGGGGTGAAGCAGTACTTC.

The chain joins TRBV6-1 to TRBJ2-1, with D perhaps TRBD1 (6 bases). CDR3 size: 13 residues. CDR1 is MNHNS, CDR2 SASEGT, per germline. Trimming took off 7 bases at V and 10 bases at J, with 17 bases between the two ends. Here the CDR3 DNA reads TGTGCCAGCACCGATACAGGGCGATCAGAGCAGTTCTTC. Translating it yields CASTDTGRSEQFF.

The V gene is TRBV5-1, the J gene TRBJ1-5; D might be TRBD1 (5 bases). Germline V gene lookup returns CDR1 SGHRS and CDR2 YFSETQ. V was cut by 4 bases and J by 0 bases, with 32 bases left in between. CDR3 length: 22 residues. In DNA, the CDR3 is TGCGCCAGCAGCCCATGGGCCCCCCAGGGTTGGGTTGAGGTCTATAGCAATCAGCCCCAGCATTTT. Amino acid sequence: CASSPWAPQGWVEVYSNQPQHF.

The chain links TRBV5-4 to TRBJ2-3; 13 positions match TRBD2. The CDR3 extends over 16 amino acids. Germline lookup yields CDR1 SGHNT and CDR2 YYREEE (reference sequence). Trimming at V came to 4 bases and at J to 2 bases, leaving 4 bases not matched to a gene. CDR3 sequence reads: CASSLTSGGPTDTQYF. In nucleotides, the CDR3 is TGTGCCAGCAGCCTGACTAGCGGGGGGCCCACAGATACGCAGTATTTT.

The chain joins TRBV5-1 to TRBJ2-1; no clear D. Trimming stripped 2 bases from V and 9 bases from J, with 6 bases between. The CDR3 sequence is 11 residues long. Germline lookup yields CDR1 SGHRS and CDR2 YFSETQ. CDR3 residues: CASSFPGEQFF. CDR3 DNA sequence: TGCGCCAGCAGCTTCCCGGGTGAGCAGTTCTTC.

This rearrangement joins TRBV25-1 to TRBJ2-1, with TRBD2 identical over 10 bases. Germline V gene sequence: CDR1 MGHDK, CDR2 SYGVNS. V was pared by 5 bases and J by 7 bases, with 2 bases of the junction left unmatched. The CDR3 is 13 amino acids. The CDR3 reads CASSLTSGNEQFF. The CDR3 DNA reads as TGTGCCAGCAGTCTGACTAGCGGGAATGAGCAGTTCTTC. Full variable domain (missing parts from reference TRBV25-1 and TRBJ2-1): EADIYQTPRYLVIGTGKKITLECSQTMGHDKMYWYQQDPGMELHLIHYSYGVNSTEKGDLSSESTVSRIRTEHFPLTLESARPSHTSQYLCASSLTSGNEQFFGPGTRLTVL.

The chain carries TRBV7-6 and TRBJ2-3, with 9 bases that match TRBD2. The CDR3 runs 17 residues. Germline CDR1 and CDR2: SGHVS and FNYEAQ. With V trimmed by 3 bases and J by 5 bases, 12 bases remained unmatched. The DNA for the CDR3 is TGTGCCAGCAGCTTCCAGACCGGCGGGGGGGCAGGAGATACGCAGTATTTT. Protein: CASSFQTGGGAGDTQYF.

The sample holds a few counts of this clone. V is TRBV9 and J is TRBJ2-5, with TRBD2 matching 8 bases. Germline values: CDR1 SGDLS, CDR2 YYNGEE. CDR3 length: 15 amino acids. With V trimmed by 2 bases and J by 1 base, 4 bases remained unmatched. The CDR3 nucleotides are TGTGCCAGCAGCGTCTCACTAGCGGTCCAAGAGACCCAGTACTTC. Translated: CASSVSLAVQETQYF.

This sequence joins TRBV7-9 and TRBJ1-1, with D perhaps matching TRBD1 (5 bases). Germline V gives CDR1 SEHNR, CDR2 FQNEAQ (reference sequence). V shed 0 bases and J shed 1 base, with 9 bases lying between them. CDR3 length: 15 amino acids. The CDR3 protein is CASSLAGGRNTEAFF. The DNA for the CDR3 is TGTGCCAGCAGCTTAGCGGGGGGACGGAACACTGAAGCTTTCTTT.

V gene TRBV28 combines with J gene TRBJ1-5; weak D call: TRBD1 (6 bases). This CDR3 has 16 residues. V shed 6 bases and J shed 7 bases, with 22 bases lying between them. Germline values: CDR1 MDHEN, CDR2 SYDVKM. CDR3 DNA: TGTGCCAGCAGGGGGGCGGGTGGGGCCGCTGGGCAGCCCCAGCATTTT. Its translation is CASRGAGGAAGQPQHF. Filled out from reference TRBV28 and TRBJ1-5, the complete variable domain reads DVKVTQSSRYLVKRTGEKVFLECVQDMDHENMFWYRQDPGLGLRLIYFSYDVKMKEKGDIPEGYSVSREKKERFSLILESASTNQTSMYLCASRGAGGAAGQPQHFGDGTRLSIL.